This TCR beta chain was sequenced for a study of tumor and adjacent non-tumor tissue in lung cancer. Study details: Samples averaged roughly 4.2 million productive TCRbeta reads each.

This clonotype was seen just once. Its target is unknown. Lacking the conserved final phenylalanine or tryptophan, this CDR3 likely reflects a read error. TCRbeta libraries were built with three rounds of nested PCR, modified from ARM-PCR. TCRdb independently ran MiXCR on the multiplex PCR reads; one entry per CDR3 protein. Of some 78,000 distinct CDR3 sequences listed, roughly 80% are singletons. The CDR3 spans 16 residues. From germline, CDR1 is MNHEY and CDR2 SVGEGT. V gave up 2 bases and J gave up 5 bases, with 18 bases separating them. This sample's RNA came from whole unsorted tissue. General study findings and limits: Top 100 clones took a larger repertoire share in normal lung. Compared with tumor, normal lung showed significantly lower TCR diversity.

The sequencing input was lung tumor tissue. This clonotype was sampled from a woman between 45 and 65 years old with non-small cell lung cancer. The gene calls are TRBV6-2 or TRBV6-3 and TRBJ1-1; D is uncertain. CDR3: CASSYAPTPRGTEAFS. In DNA, the CDR3 is TGTGCCAGCAGTTACGCACCGACTCCGAGAGGGACTGAAGCTTTCTCT.